This TCR beta chain appears in the sequencing data of a study of cytomegalovirus exposure and HLA in healthy donors. General study results and limits: Testing in vitro showed a few CMV-associated chains specific for CMV antigens.

Germline CDR1 MNHEY, CDR2 SMNVEV (reference sequence). The CDR3 length is 16 residues. Germline trimming cut 4 bases from V and 4 bases from J; bases unmatched to any gene: 10. To note about this clone: Its antigen is not known.

The PCR made use of 60 Vbeta and 13 Jbeta primers. Sequencing was performed with immunoSEQ multiplex PCR; in TCRdb, only in-frame clones are kept and a portion is missing. The table shows approximately 100,000 clones, with approximately 80% occurring only once. This sequence originates from a man in his forties or fifties in good health and CMV-seropositive. This rearrangement joins TRBV27 to TRBJ2-1; 7 bases map to TRBD1. Sequencing was done on a sample of PBMCs. The CDR3: CASSYLTQGRYNEQFF. In DNA, the CDR3 is TGTGCCAGCAGTTACTTGACACAGGGGAGATACAATGAGCAGTTCTTC.